This T cell receptor (beta chain) was captured by sequencing in a study of blood T cell repertoires in COVID-19. This CDR3 is built from 16 residues. Germline CDR1 is SGHVS and CDR2 is FQNEAQ. The trim removed 4 bases at V and 7 bases at J, leaving 8 bases unmatched. This table comes from immunoSEQ multiplex PCR, and its TCRdb copy is limited to in-frame clones, with some not included. The sample carries about 210,000 clones, over 80% recorded once. Assignments of participants to cohorts depended upon their own reported clinical history. This rearrangement joins TRBV7-8 to TRBJ2-1, with 12 bases lining up with TRBD2. This sequence originates from a man younger than 30 with acute COVID-19. Sequencing was performed on PBMCs or T cells enriched from blood (not recorded which). The chain's CDR3 is CASSSMTSGGSNEQFF. The CDR3 DNA follows: TGTGCCAGCAGCTCCATGACTAGCGGGGGATCTAATGAGCAGTTCTTC.